This passage covers 19 T cell receptor beta chains from one sample sequenced in a study of T cell responses to AZD1222 COVID-19 vaccine. Generated by immunoSEQ multiplex PCR, the TCRdb table keeps only in-frame clones and is missing some. Of roughly 150,000 clones in the sample, approximately 91% were seen once. Specimen: peripheral blood, collected after recovery from COVID-19. The receptors shown here come from an adult who had recovered from COVID-19.

The chain uses TRBV7-9 and TRBJ1-2, with D unresolved. With 3 bases removed from V and 2 bases from J, the gap between germline ends came to 4 bases. This CDR3 has 12 residues. Per the germline V gene, CDR1 is SEHNR and CDR2 is FQNEAQ (reference sequence). The CDR3 region is CASSLTNYGYTF. Written as DNA, the CDR3 is TGTGCCAGCAGCTTGACAAACTATGGCTACACCTTC. Supplemented by reference TRBV7-9 and TRBJ1-2, the full variable domain reads DTGVSQNPRHKITKRGQNVTFRCDPISEHNRLYWYRQTLGQGPEFLTYFQNEAQLEKSRLLSDRFSAERPKGSFSTLEIQRTEQGDSAMYLCASSLTNYGYTFGSGTRLTVV.

The V gene is TRBV2, the J gene TRBJ2-1; D is unclear. This CDR3 is built from 13 residues. Germline V CDR1 and CDR2: SNHLY, FYNNEI. The V and J ends lost 3 bases and 2 bases respectively, with 5 bases between them. The CDR3 spells CASSEVTYNEQFF. The CDR3 nucleotides read TGTGCCAGCAGTGAGGTGACCTACAATGAGCAGTTCTTC.

This chain links TRBV10-2 with TRBJ2-7; D is unresolved. The CDR3 has 13 amino acids. Trimming removed 1 base from V and 1 base from J, with 5 bases in between. The germline CDR1 and CDR2 sequences are WSHSY and SAAADI. CDR3 nucleotides: TGCGCCAGCAGTGAGTTTCTATCCTACGAGCAGTACTTC. Its translation is CASSEFLSYEQYF.

This chain connects TRBV27 to TRBJ1-2; 7 nucleotides align to TRBD1. Germline loops: CDR1 MNHEY, CDR2 SMNVEV (reference sequence). The V gene end was trimmed by 0 bases and the J gene end by 3 bases; junction bases not matched to a gene: 4. This CDR3 spans 15 amino acids. CDR3 coding DNA: TGTGCCAGCAGTTTATCGAGGACAGGATACTATGGCTACACCTTC. It encodes CASSLSRTGYYGYTF.

J is TRBJ1-2 and V is TRBV5-1; D gene ambiguous. The CDR3 has 13 residues. Trimming shortened V by 0 bases and J by 0 bases, and 3 bases separated the two germline ends. CDR1 is SGHRS and CDR2 is YFSETQ in the germline V gene. The DNA for the CDR3 is TGCGCCAGCAGCTTGGCCGCTAACTATGGCTACACCTTC. Translation gives CASSLAANYGYTF.

The chain combines TRBV28 with TRBJ1-5; D is ambiguous. The CDR3 contains 14 residues. V was trimmed by 2 bases and J by 1 base, leaving 6 bases between them. Per germline, CDR1 MDHEN and CDR2 SYDVKM. In nucleotides, the CDR3 is TGTGCCAGCAGTTTACCGGGGAGCAATCAGCCCCAGCATTTT. Residues: CASSLPGSNQPQHF.

V and J are TRBV11-1 and TRBJ1-2; TRBD1 is a possible D gene (5 bases). This CDR3 is 14 amino acids long. Germline CDR1 is SGHAT and CDR2 is FQDESV (reference sequence). V lost 5 bases, J lost 5 bases, and 15 bases lay in between. The CDR3 sequence is CASSLTQGEYGYTF. DNA for the CDR3: TGTGCCAGCAGCCTGACCCAAGGGGAATATGGCTACACCTTC.

V and J are TRBV6-5 and TRBJ1-2; D possibly corresponds to TRBD1 (6 bases). This CDR3 is built from 12 residues. The V gene lost 8 bases and the J gene lost 2 bases, with 9 bases spanning the gap. Germline values: CDR1 MNHEY, CDR2 SVGAGI. The CDR3 is CASATGNYGYTF. CDR3 DNA: TGTGCCAGCGCCACAGGGAACTATGGCTACACCTTC.

A note on this clone: Compared with germline, one end of the junction differs, possibly owing to a read error. The sample holds other DNA sequences that translate to the same CDR3. The chain joins TRBV7-3 to TRBJ2-2; weak D call: TRBD2 (5 bases). Looked up from germline, CDR1 is SGHTA and CDR2 is FQGTGA. CDR3 length: 13 residues. The CDR3 sequence is CASSPNAGGELFF. CDR3 nucleotide sequence: TGCGCCAGCAGCCCCAACGCGGGCGGGGAGCTGTTTTTT.

V gene TRBV3-1 (or the pseudogene TRBV3-2) combines with J gene TRBJ1-2; 8 bases are shared with TRBD1. The CDR3 length is 16 residues. Germline values: CDR1 LGHDT, CDR2 YNNKEL (reference sequence). Trimming took 4 bases from V and 5 from J; bases not matched to a gene: 12. Here the CDR3 DNA reads TGTGCCAGCAGCCGATACCAGGACAGGGTTGGATATGGCTACACCTTC. Translated: CASSRYQDRVGYGYTF.

This sequence joins TRBV6-5 and TRBJ1-1; D may be TRBD1 (6 bases). The CDR3 has 14 residues. V dropped 6 bases and J dropped 1 base, with 12 bases sitting between them. Germline V gene lookup returns CDR1 MNHEY and CDR2 SVGAGI. Written as DNA, the CDR3 is TGTGCCAGCAGACAGACAGGATCGAACACTGAAGCTTTCTTT. As protein: CASRQTGSNTEAFF.

The V call is TRBV19, the J call TRBJ2-5; D assignment may be TRBD1 or TRBD2 (5 bases each). Trimming shortened V by 2 bases and J by 5 bases, and 12 bases separated the two germline ends. CDR1 and CDR2 from the germline V gene are LNHDA and SQIVND (reference sequence). The CDR3 extends over 14 amino acids. This CDR3 is CASSIQGPGETQYF. CDR3 coding DNA: TGTGCCAGTAGTATACAGGGACCAGGGGAGACCCAGTACTTC. Supplemented by reference TRBV19 and TRBJ2-5, the full variable domain reads DGGITQSPKYLFRKEGQNVTLSCEQNLNHDAMYWYRQDPGQGLRLIYYSQIVNDFQKGDIAEGYSVSREKKESFPLTVTSAQKNPTAFYLCASSIQGPGETQYFGPGTRLLVL.

This rearrangement joins TRBV3-1 (or the pseudogene TRBV3-2) to TRBJ2-7, with 7 bases aligning to TRBD1. Germline CDR1 is LGHDT and CDR2 is YNNKEL (reference sequence). The ends lost 6 bases at V and 2 bases at J; junction bases unmatched: 7. This CDR3 contains 14 residues. The CDR3 loop reads CASRLTGDPYEQYF. CDR3 nucleotides: TGTGCCAGCAGGCTAACAGGGGACCCCTACGAGCAGTACTTC.

The chain joins TRBV4-2 to TRBJ1-6, with TRBD1 as a possible D gene (5 bases). The V end was cut by 0 bases, the J end by 5 bases, with 14 bases between. CDR3 length: 17 residues. CDR1 and CDR2 from the germline V gene are LGHNA and YNFKEQ. CDR3 residues: CASSQDAGKIHNSPLHF. For the CDR3, the DNA is TGTGCCAGCAGCCAAGATGCAGGGAAAATCCATAATTCACCCCTCCACTTT.

J is TRBJ1-1 and V is TRBV4-2, with D perhaps matching TRBD1 (6 bases). The germline V gene encodes CDR1 LGHNA and CDR2 YNFKEQ. This CDR3 contains 16 residues. V was shortened by 3 bases and J by 0 bases, with 14 bases between the two germline ends. The CDR3: CASSQPGDLMNTEAFF. For the CDR3, the DNA is TGTGCCAGCAGCCAGCCAGGGGACCTCATGAACACTGAAGCTTTCTTT.

J is TRBJ1-3 and V is TRBV5-1, with TRBD1 matching 8 bases. The length of the CDR3 is 13 residues. Germline V gives CDR1 SGHRS, CDR2 YFSETQ. Losses at the gene ends were 4 bases for V and 8 bases for J; bases not matched to a gene: 5. The CDR3 here is CASSMDRVDTIYF. The DNA of the CDR3 is TGCGCCAGCAGCATGGACAGGGTGGACACCATATATTTT.

This clone was observed once. The chain employs TRBV5-1 and TRBJ1-2; D not resolved. CDR1 is SGHRS, CDR2 YFSETQ, per germline. This CDR3 contains 17 residues. Between the trimmed V and J ends, which lost 0 bases and 6 bases, there was a span of 21 bases. CDR3 bases: TGCGCCAGCAGCTTGGCCGACGTCGGGAGATCCGGCGATGGCTACACCTTC. Protein sequence: CASSLADVGRSGDGYTF.

V and J are TRBV4-3 and TRBJ1-6, with D possibly matching TRBD1 (5 bases). V was trimmed by 2 bases and J by 9 bases, leaving 14 bases between them. Germline values: CDR1 LGHNA, CDR2 YSLEER. This CDR3 comprises 15 residues. In nucleotides, the CDR3 is TGCGCCAGCAGCCAACGGATAGGGGATACTTCACCCCTCCACTTT. Encoded protein: CASSQRIGDTSPLHF.

The chain joins TRBV7-2 to TRBJ2-1; D not resolved. The germline CDR1 and CDR2 sequences are SGHTA and FQGNSA. Trimming pared 5 bases from V and 0 bases from J, leaving 8 bases between. The CDR3 length is 14 residues. The CDR3 here is CASSPTSSYNEQFF. The DNA of the CDR3 is TGTGCCAGCAGCCCGACCTCCTCCTACAATGAGCAGTTCTTC.